Each of the 14 T cell receptor beta chains below was sequenced from the same sample in a study of human T cells and chemical hapten exposure. TCRdb reprocessed the RACE reads via MiXCR and lists one record per CDR3 protein. The table has approximately 60,000 distinct CDR3 sequences, about 9.6% seen once. Time point indicated: patch test 1, 2 weeks after DPC sensitization. Treatment specified: therapeutic diphenylcyclopropenone sensitization with weekly scalp DPC. Sequences were derived from whole blood, sampled in connection with sensitization to the hapten diphenylcyclopropenone (DPC). The receptors come from a woman in her thirties or forties with alopecia areata. Some clones in this sample may be carry-over from other donors' samples.

This chain uses TRBV7-9 with TRBJ1-4; no definite D call. The ends were cut back, 5 bases at V and 3 bases at J, with 10 bases in the middle. This CDR3 region has 14 residues. The germline CDR1 and CDR2 sequences are SEHNR and FQNEAQ (reference sequence). CDR3 sequence: CASSPLAANEKLFF. The CDR3 coding sequence is TGTGCCAGCAGCCCTCTCGCGGCTAATGAAAAACTGTTTTTT.

This clonotype was recorded many times. This chain uses TRBV13 with TRBJ2-7; D unclear. Germline CDR1 reads PRHDT; CDR2 reads FYEKMQ (reference sequence). The V end was cut by 3 bases, the J end by 6 bases, with 12 bases between. The CDR3 contains 13 residues. CDR3 nucleotides: TGTGCCAGCAGCTTTGGACCCCTCACCGAGCAGTACTTC. Its protein product is CASSFGPLTEQYF.

The rearrangement joins TRBV7-6 to TRBJ1-6; D may be TRBD1 (5 bases). V lost 5 bases to trimming and J lost 0 bases, with 11 bases between them. This CDR3 is 16 amino acids long. Germline V lookup: CDR1 SGHVS, CDR2 FNYEAQ. For the CDR3, the DNA is TGTGCCAGCAGCCTGACAGTGTCCTCCTATAATTCACCCCTCCACTTT. Amino acid sequence: CASSLTVSSYNSPLHF.

The V gene is TRBV5-1, the J gene TRBJ1-1; 9 bases match TRBD1. The CDR3 has 14 amino acids. Looked up from germline, CDR1 is SGHRS and CDR2 is YFSETQ. With 4 bases clipped from V and 1 base from J, the junction kept 2 bases outside the gene matches. In nucleotides, the CDR3 is TGCGCCAGCAGCAACAGGGGGCCGAACACTGAAGCTTTCTTT. Its translation: CASSNRGPNTEAFF.

A few counts support this clonotype. The gene calls are TRBV6-5 and TRBJ2-1, with 15 bases identical to TRBD2. The CDR3 consists of 16 residues. With V trimmed by 5 bases and J by 9 bases, 8 bases remained unmatched. Germline V gives CDR1 MNHEY, CDR2 SVGAGI. DNA of the CDR3: TGTGCCAGCAGTACGGGACTAGCGGGGGGCCTCGGTGAGCAGTTCTTC. This sequence encodes CASSTGLAGGLGEQFF.

The chain links TRBV20-1 to TRBJ1-6, with D uncertain. This CDR3 has 14 residues. The V end lost 3 bases, the J end lost 3 bases, and 9 bases lay between the germline ends. Germline CDR1 is DFQATT and CDR2 is SNEGSKA (reference sequence). In nucleotides, the CDR3 is TGCAGTGCTAGGGGCAGGAGCTATAATTCACCCCTCCACTTT. Amino acids: CSARGRSYNSPLHF.

The table lists this clonotype with many counts. The chain is built from TRBV11-2 and TRBJ2-5; D is possibly TRBD2 (6 bases). V was clipped by 11 bases and J by 2 bases, with 12 bases between them. This CDR3 has 12 residues. Germline loops: CDR1 SGHAT, CDR2 FQNNGV. As DNA, the CDR3 is TGTGCCGCAGGAGGGGCGCAAGAGACCCAGTACTTC. Its protein product is CAAGGAQETQYF. The complete variable domain, with remaining parts taken from reference TRBV11-2 and TRBJ2-5, reads EAGVAQSPRYKIIEKRQSVAFWCNPISGHATLYWYQQILGQGPKLLIQFQNNGVVDDSQLPKDRFSAERLKGVDSTLKIQPAKLEDSAVYLCAAGGAQETQYFGPGTRLLVL.

This clonotype has a count of ten or more. This chain connects TRBV7-3 to TRBJ1-1, with 7 bases fitting TRBD1. The CDR3 is 14 amino acids. Germline V gives CDR1 SGHTA, CDR2 FQGTGA. V was pared by 3 bases and J by 1 base, with 2 bases of the junction left unmatched. CDR3 bases: TGTGCCAGCAGCTTCGGACAGGCGAACACTGAAGCTTTCTTT. As protein: CASSFGQANTEAFF.

This clonotype came up a few times. V usage is TRBV6-2 or TRBV6-3 and J usage is TRBJ1-6; D is undetermined. This CDR3 has 13 amino acids. Germline V gene data show CDR1 as MNHEY and CDR2 as SVGEGT. V was shortened by 2 bases and J by 5 bases, with 4 bases between the two germline ends. CDR3 sequence reads: CASSYTNNSPLHF. CDR3 sequence (DNA): TGTGCCAGCAGTTACACGAATAATTCACCCCTCCACTTT.

The chain joins TRBV28 to TRBJ1-6; no clear D gene. The V end was cut by 6 bases, the J end by 0 bases, with 6 bases between. The CDR3 sequence is 14 residues long. Per the germline V gene, CDR1 is MDHEN and CDR2 is SYDVKM. The CDR3 region is CASRSSSYNSPLHF. The CDR3 region has the DNA TGTGCCAGCAGGAGCAGCTCCTATAATTCACCCCTCCACTTT.

This clonotype was counted a few times. V and J are TRBV7-9 and TRBJ1-1; no clear D gene. This CDR3 spans 13 amino acids. The V gene's germline CDR1 is SEHNR and CDR2 FQNEAQ (reference sequence). With 6 bases removed from V and 2 bases from J, the gap between germline ends came to 10 bases. CDR3 sequence reads: CASSSEDNTEAFF. The CDR3, as DNA: TGTGCCAGCAGTTCAGAGGACAACACTGAAGCTTTCTTT.

In this sample, this clonotype turned up many times. The rearrangement uses TRBV7-6 and TRBJ1-1; no firm D call. CDR3 length: 16 residues. Trimming left V 2 bases short and J 1 base short, with 14 bases between. Germline V gene sequence: CDR1 SGHVS, CDR2 FNYEAQ. CDR3 region: CASSLMGTDQNTEAFF. The CDR3 nucleotides are TGTGCCAGCAGCTTAATGGGAACCGATCAGAACACTGAAGCTTTCTTT.

The chain combines TRBV28 with TRBJ2-5; tentative D call: TRBD2 (6 bases). This CDR3 has 14 residues. Germline loops: CDR1 MDHEN, CDR2 SYDVKM. The ends were cut back, 6 bases at V and 2 bases at J, with 13 bases in the middle. The CDR3, as DNA: TGTGCCAGCAGACCCAGGGACTTACAAGAGACCCAGTACTTC. As protein: CASRPRDLQETQYF.

This clonotype was seen repeatedly, ten times or more. This rearrangement joins TRBV30 to TRBJ1-1, with D unresolved. Germline values: CDR1 GTSNPN, CDR2 SVGIG (reference sequence). The CDR3 sequence is 13 residues long. V shed 7 bases and J shed 8 bases, with 20 bases lying between them. The CDR3 protein is CASPGPALREAFF. The CDR3 coding sequence is TGTGCCTCACCGGGCCCAGCTTTAAGGGAAGCTTTCTTT. The full variable domain, in which reference TRBV30 and TRBJ1-1 provide the parts outside the CDR3, is SQTIHQWPATLVQPVGSPLSLECTVEGTSNPNLYWYRQAAGRGLQLLFYSVGIGQISSEVPQNLSASRPQDRQFILSSKKLLLSDSGFYLCASPGPALREAFFGQGTRLTVV.